These 25 T cell receptor beta chains share one sample of origin, sequenced in a study of T cells in Graves' hyperthyroidism and ophthalmopathy. RNA transcripts provided the source from which TCR beta CDR3 regions were amplified. Researchers ran a first-round RT-PCR on the TCR CDR3 using the HTBI primer set. TCRdb reprocessed the multiplex PCR reads via MiXCR and lists one record per CDR3 protein. The repertoire consists of 300,000 to 350,000 distinct CDR3 sequences, with roughly 14% occurring once and the leading ten covering just under 25%. Sequenced: blood. The receptors shown here come from a woman in her 30s with Graves' hyperthyroidism.

The chain joins TRBV5-5 to TRBJ1-5; the D is unclear. The CDR3 loop spans 19 amino acids. V lost 5 bases, J lost 3 bases, and 27 bases lay in between. Germline V gene lookup returns CDR1 SGHKS and CDR2 YYEKEE (reference sequence). The CDR3 sequence: CASSFRNDPIDNANQPQHF. The CDR3 DNA follows: TGTGCCAGCAGTTTCCGGAATGACCCGATTGACAATGCCAATCAGCCCCAGCATTTT.

The CDR3 region is CASSPWTMNTEAFF. The DNA for the CDR3 is TGTGCCAGCAGCCCCTGGACCATGAACACTGAAGCTTTCTTT. V gene TRBV3-1 combines with J gene TRBJ1-1; D is ambiguous. CDR1 LGHDT and CDR2 YNNKEL come from the germline V gene (reference sequence). CDR3 length: 14 residues. Between the trimmed V and J ends, which lost 4 bases and 0 bases, there was a span of 9 bases.

The chain combines TRBV7-2 with TRBJ2-2; no reliable D call. V shed 2 bases and J shed 6 bases, with 10 bases lying between them. The CDR3 loop spans 14 amino acids. Germline V gives CDR1 SGHTA, CDR2 FQGNSA. The CDR3 nucleotides read TGTGCCAGCAGCTTAAAGGAGTTTGCCGGGGAGCTGTTTTTT. This gives the protein CASSLKEFAGELFF.

This clonotype has a handful of counts. The chain carries TRBV18 and TRBJ2-3, with D perhaps being TRBD1 or TRBD2 (5 bases each). The CDR3 loop spans 12 amino acids. V lost 8 bases to trimming and J lost 4 bases, with 10 bases between them. Germline V gene lookup returns CDR1 KGHSH and CDR2 LQKENI. In DNA, the CDR3 is TGTGCCAGCCGAGGGGAAGCAGATACGCAGTATTTT. This encodes CASRGEADTQYF.

This clonotype was picked up many times. The gene calls are TRBV28 and TRBJ2-7, with 7 nucleotides matching TRBD2. This CDR3 is built from 18 residues. With V trimmed by 3 bases and J by 1 base, 15 bases remained unmatched. Germline V lookup: CDR1 MDHEN, CDR2 SYDVKM. CDR3 DNA sequence: TGTGCCAGCAGTTTTTTTGCTAGCGGAAAGCATAAATCCTACGAGCAGTACTTC. This encodes CASSFFASGKHKSYEQYF.

This clonotype showed up many times. V is TRBV30 and J is TRBJ1-5; 8 positions match TRBD1. Losses at the gene ends were 2 bases for V and 7 bases for J; bases not matched to a gene: 7. From germline, CDR1 is GTSNPN and CDR2 SVGIG (reference sequence). The CDR3 totals 14 residues. The CDR3 here is CAWSNGQGGQPQHF. DNA of the CDR3: TGTGCCTGGAGTAACGGACAGGGAGGCCAGCCCCAGCATTTT.

This clonotype was picked up many times. The chain links TRBV5-6 to TRBJ1-5; TRBD1 matches 8 bases. Looked up from germline, CDR1 is SGHDT and CDR2 is YYEEEE. There are 16 residues in the CDR3. The V segment lost 4 bases and the J segment 2 bases; nucleotides outside the gene matches: 8. As DNA, the CDR3 is TGTGCCAGCAGCCTCTGGGACAGGTGGGGCAATCAGCCCCAGCATTTT. Protein: CASSLWDRWGNQPQHF.

V usage is TRBV12-3 or TRBV12-4 and J usage is TRBJ2-1; maybe TRBD1 (5 bases). The V and J ends lost 7 bases and 0 bases respectively, with 13 bases between them. This CDR3 is built from 15 residues. CDR3 region: CASNTDMGSYNEQFF. The CDR3 DNA reads as TGTGCCAGCAACACGGACATGGGCTCCTACAATGAGCAGTTCTTC.

This clonotype has ten or more counts. The V gene is TRBV6-1, the J gene TRBJ2-2, with D hard to call. Trimming took off 5 bases at V and 6 bases at J, with 10 bases between the two ends. Germline V gives CDR1 MNHNS, CDR2 SASEGT. The CDR3 has 13 amino acids. The CDR3 bases are TGTGCCAGCAGTCAAGGCCCGGCCGGGGAGCTGTTTTTT. As protein: CASSQGPAGELFF.

The chain is built from TRBV6-2 or TRBV6-3 and TRBJ2-5, with 10 bases lining up with TRBD1. CDR3 length: 15 residues. The J segment lost 4 bases and the V segment lost 2 bases, leaving 4 bases of the junction unmatched. Germline loops: CDR1 MNHEY, CDR2 SVGEGT. The CDR3 is CASSYLGQGTETQYF. CDR3 nucleotide sequence: TGTGCCAGCAGTTACCTGGGACAGGGGACAGAGACCCAGTACTTC.

This clonotype has a count of ten or more. This chain uses TRBV24-1 with TRBJ2-3; weak D call: TRBD1 (5 bases). Germline CDR1 and CDR2: KGHDR and SFDVKD. The CDR3 runs 14 residues. V lost 5 bases and J lost 5, with 13 bases in between. The DNA for the CDR3 is TGTGCCACCAGTGGTCGCATAGGGGAAGATACGCAGTATTTT. It codes for CATSGRIGEDTQYF.

This clonotype has a count of ten or more. The chain is built from TRBV12-3 or TRBV12-4 and TRBJ1-1; TRBD1 is a possible D gene (6 bases). This CDR3 region has 13 residues. V was clipped by 6 bases and J by 7 bases, with 15 bases between them. This CDR3 is CASRSTGFGEAFF. For the CDR3, the DNA is TGTGCCAGCAGATCAACAGGGTTCGGTGAAGCTTTCTTT.

This clonotype was counted ten times or more. V usage is TRBV2 and J usage is TRBJ1-5; possibly TRBD1 for D (5 bases). Germline values: CDR1 SNHLY, CDR2 FYNNEI. The CDR3 sequence is 15 residues long. V lost 2 bases and J 2 bases, leaving 10 bases between the germline ends. The CDR3 DNA follows: TGTGCCAGCAGTGAATTCAGGGCGGGCAATCAGCCCCAGCATTTT. The encoded protein is CASSEFRAGNQPQHF.

This clonotype has only a few counts. The chain is built from TRBV20-1 and TRBJ2-7, with 8 bases fitting TRBD1. Per germline, CDR1 DFQATT and CDR2 SNEGSKA (reference sequence). V was clipped by 4 bases and J by 3 bases; unmatched bases: 2. CDR3 length: 12 amino acids. CDR3 nucleotides: TGCAGTGCTACAGGGGGCATCTACGAGCAGTACTTC. Protein product: CSATGGIYEQYF.

This clonotype was counted ten times or more. The chain couples TRBV7-9 to TRBJ2-7, with D uncertain. Germline V CDR1 and CDR2: SEHNR, FQNEAQ (reference sequence). This CDR3 has 15 residues. V lost 1 base, J lost 0 bases, and 10 bases lay in between. In DNA, the CDR3 is TGTGCCAGCAGCTTAGTTGGGGATCGCTCCTACGAGCAGTACTTC. This encodes CASSLVGDRSYEQYF.

This clonotype was found a few times. This sequence joins TRBV20-1 and TRBJ1-4, with 7 bases identical to TRBD1. The CDR3 consists of 14 residues. The V and J ends lost 6 bases and 5 bases, in that order; junction bases with no gene match: 9. Germline V lookup: CDR1 DFQATT, CDR2 SNEGSKA (reference sequence). The CDR3 region has the DNA TGCAGTGCAAGACCTCCGGGACAGAATGAAAAACTGTTTTTT. Amino acid sequence: CSARPPGQNEKLFF.

This clonotype was detected only a few times. The chain is built from TRBV9 and TRBJ2-2, with D perhaps matching TRBD2 (6 bases). Germline CDR1 reads SGDLS; CDR2 reads YYNGEE. Trimming cost V 0 bases and J 5 bases, with 11 bases left between them. The CDR3 is 15 amino acids. CDR3 bases: TGTGCCAGCAGCGTAGATTTGCGGGGTACCGGGGAGCTGTTTTTT. Its translation is CASSVDLRGTGELFF.

In this sample, this clonotype turned up many times. The chain combines TRBV7-3 with TRBJ2-3, with D perhaps matching TRBD2 (5 bases). Germline V gene lookup returns CDR1 SGHTA and CDR2 FQGTGA. The CDR3 is 12 amino acids. V was trimmed by 3 bases and J by 8 bases, leaving 9 bases between them. The CDR3 region is CASSFSEGTQYF. CDR3 sequence (DNA): TGTGCCAGCAGCTTCTCAGAGGGTACGCAGTATTTT. The complete variable domain, with remaining parts taken from reference TRBV7-3 and TRBJ2-3, reads GAGVSQTPSNKVTEKGKYVELRCDPISGHTALYWYRQSLGQGPEFLIYFQGTGAADDSGLPNDRFFAVRPEGSVSTLKIQRTERGDSAVYLCASSFSEGTQYFGPGTRLTVL.

In its sample, this clonotype was seen many times. This chain joins TRBV30 and TRBJ1-1; TRBD1 is a possible D gene (6 bases). V was cut by 5 bases and J by 3 bases, with 16 bases left in between. Per the germline V gene, CDR1 is GTSNPN and CDR2 is SVGIG (reference sequence). This CDR3 comprises 14 residues. CDR3 protein: CAWGGDTRDTEAFF. In nucleotides, the CDR3 is TGTGCCTGGGGTGGGGACACCCGCGACACTGAAGCTTTCTTT.

This clonotype was observed a handful of times. V is TRBV6-5 and J is TRBJ1-5; weak D call: TRBD1 (6 bases). Germline assignment: CDR1 MNHEY and CDR2 SVGAGI. The CDR3 has 17 amino acids. V lost 0 bases, J lost 5 bases, and 17 bases lay in between. In nucleotides, the CDR3 is TGTGCCAGCAGTTACTCGAAATGGGGGGGCCCGGATCAGCCCCAGCATTTT. It encodes CASSYSKWGGPDQPQHF.

This clonotype was counted at least ten times. The chain recombines TRBV18 with TRBJ2-3; D is possibly TRBD1 (6 bases). The CDR3 loop spans 14 amino acids. Between the trimmed V and J ends, which lost 6 bases and 0 bases, there was a span of 10 bases. CDR1 and CDR2 from the germline V gene are KGHSH and LQKENI. CDR3 nucleotide sequence: TGTGCCAGCTCGAGGACAGCTAGCACAGATACGCAGTATTTT. It translates to CASSRTASTDTQYF.

The chain is built from TRBV20-1 and TRBJ1-2; D gene ambiguous. V dropped 6 bases and J dropped 0 bases, with 11 bases sitting between them. CDR3 length: 13 residues. Germline assignment: CDR1 DFQATT and CDR2 SNEGSKA (reference sequence). CDR3 amino acids: CSAQEDTNYGYTF. Here the CDR3 DNA reads TGCAGTGCCCAGGAGGATACTAACTATGGCTACACCTTC.

The chain links TRBV6-2 or TRBV6-3 to TRBJ1-5; D might be TRBD1 (6 bases). V lost 3 bases and J lost 7, with 10 bases in between. The CDR3 is made up of 13 amino acids. CDR1 and CDR2 (germline): MNHEY, SVGEGT. CDR3 in DNA: TGTGCCAGCAGTTATCAGGGGCAGCAGCCCCAGCATTTT. It encodes CASSYQGQQPQHF.

This clonotype was seen at least ten times. One end of the junction does not line up with germline, which may come from a read error. This rearrangement joins TRBV2 to TRBJ2-6; 7 bases are a match to TRBD1. Germline V gene sequence: CDR1 SNHLY, CDR2 FYNNEI. The CDR3 sequence is 15 residues long. The CDR3: CARSGQAIGANVLTF. In DNA, the CDR3 is TGTGCCCGCAGCGGACAGGCGATAGGGGCCAACGTCCTGACTTTC.

Only a few counts were recorded for this clonotype. The CDR3 bases are TGCAGTGCTCACTCCGCTAGCGGGAAAAATGAGCAGTTCTTC. It is translated as CSAHSASGKNEQFF. The V and J genes are TRBV20-1 and TRBJ2-1; 9 bases align to TRBD2. The V segment lost 5 bases and the J segment 7 bases; nucleotides outside the gene matches: 9. Germline assignment: CDR1 DFQATT and CDR2 SNEGSKA (reference sequence). The CDR3 contains 14 residues.